What follows are 27 T cell receptor beta chains derived from one specimen sequenced in a study of cytomegalovirus exposure and HLA in healthy donors (dated by TCRdb to the late 2010s). The library was produced with the immunoSEQ multiplex PCR assay. For the multiplex PCR, a mixture combining 60 forward primers for TCR Vbeta segments and 13 reverse primers for TCR Jbeta segments was used. TCRdb obtained this table from immuneACCESS and retained in-frame rearrangements with V and J assigned. These tables miss some clones; where compared with another copy, unresolved V genes account for less than half of the shortfall, and the remainder is unexplained. This sample lists fewer than 250,000 clones; about 81% were detected once. About 6.4% of the sample comes from the top ten. Sequencing was done on a sample of PBMCs. The source of these receptors is a man between 40 and 49 years old in good health and CMV-seropositive.

V gene TRBV7-3 combines with J gene TRBJ1-1; D is unclear. This CDR3 comprises 14 residues. V shed 2 bases and J shed 1 base, with 8 bases lying between them. CDR1 and CDR2 (germline): SGHTA, FQGTGA. CDR3 sequence reads: CASSLVPGNTEAFF. CDR3 nucleotides: TGTGCCAGCAGCTTAGTCCCAGGGAACACTGAAGCTTTCTTT. The entire variable domain, with the rest obtained from reference TRBV7-3 and TRBJ1-1, is as follows: GAGVSQTPSNKVTEKGKYVELRCDPISGHTALYWYRQSLGQGPEFLIYFQGTGAADDSGLPNDRFFAVRPEGSVSTLKIQRTERGDSAVYLCASSLVPGNTEAFFGQGTRLTVV.

V gene TRBV5-1 combines with J gene TRBJ2-3; 10 bases are shared with TRBD2. This CDR3 spans 15 amino acids. V was pared by 4 bases and J by 4 bases, with 6 bases of the junction left unmatched. Germline CDR1 SGHRS, CDR2 YFSETQ. The CDR3 DNA reads TGCGCCAGCAGCCACCTAGCGGGAGTCTCAGATACGCAGTATTTT. Amino acids: CASSHLAGVSDTQYF.

The chain combines TRBV6-5 with TRBJ2-5; the D gene is possibly TRBD1 (6 bases). This CDR3 is 16 amino acids long. Trimming shortened V by 1 base and J by 1 base, and 13 bases separated the two germline ends. Germline CDR1 reads MNHEY; CDR2 reads SVGAGI. This CDR3 reads CASSYFWTDSQETQYF. The CDR3 coding sequence is TGTGCCAGCAGTTACTTCTGGACGGACAGCCAAGAGACCCAGTACTTC.

This sequence joins TRBV6-5 and TRBJ2-1; 7 bases align to TRBD2. Germline V gene lookup returns CDR1 MNHEY and CDR2 SVGAGI. This CDR3 is 15 amino acids long. Losses at the gene ends were 2 bases for V and 6 bases for J; bases not matched to a gene: 7. The CDR3 DNA reads TGTGCCAGCAGTTACAAACCTAGCGGACTCAATGAGCAGTTCTTC. This sequence encodes CASSYKPSGLNEQFF.

V gene TRBV2 combines with J gene TRBJ2-7; the match to TRBD2 covers 9 bases. This CDR3 has 15 amino acids. V shed 2 bases, J shed 1 base, and the junction held 3 bases outside the gene matches. Germline V gene sequence: CDR1 SNHLY, CDR2 FYNNEI. CDR3 in amino acids: CASSEWREGSYEQYV. Written as DNA, the CDR3 is TGTGCCAGCAGTGAATGGCGGGAGGGATCCTACGAGCAGTACGTC.

This clone was observed a handful of times. J is TRBJ1-3 and V is TRBV2; no definite D call. V lost 8 bases and J 0 bases, leaving 11 bases between the germline ends. Germline lookup yields CDR1 SNHLY and CDR2 FYNNEI. This CDR3 contains 14 residues. CDR3 loop: CASWEGFSGNTIYF. The CDR3 DNA is TGTGCCAGCTGGGAGGGCTTCTCTGGAAACACCATATATTTT.

This clone was seen a handful of times. The chain joins TRBV4-2 to TRBJ2-5; TRBD1 is a possible D gene (6 bases). This CDR3 has 15 residues. Trimming shortened V by 4 bases and J by 4 bases, and 16 bases separated the two germline ends. Germline V CDR1 and CDR2: LGHNA, YNFKEQ. In nucleotides, the CDR3 is TGTGCCAGCAGCCCTATTGATCAGGGGAGAGAGACCCAGTACTTC. Protein product: CASSPIDQGRETQYF.

V usage is TRBV6-4 and J usage is TRBJ2-3; no clear D gene. V gave up 5 bases and J gave up 4 bases, with 10 bases separating them. The CDR3 is made up of 13 amino acids. Per the germline V gene, CDR1 is MRHNA and CDR2 is SNTAGT. CDR3: CASSLKRADTQYF. The CDR3 region has the DNA TGTGCCAGCAGTCTCAAGCGCGCAGATACGCAGTATTTT.

With respect to this clone: Other DNA sequences in this sample translate to the same CDR3. The genes are TRBV5-1 and TRBJ1-1; perhaps TRBD1 as D (6 bases). The V and J ends lost 0 bases and 2 bases respectively, with 8 bases between them. The CDR3 spans 14 residues. Germline CDR1 is SGHRS and CDR2 is YFSETQ. The CDR3 sequence is CASSLGTVNTEAFF. In nucleotides, the CDR3 is TGCGCCAGCAGCTTGGGGACAGTTAACACTGAAGCTTTCTTT.

This clone was counted only a few times. The chain links TRBV28 to TRBJ2-1; 8 bases are a match to TRBD1. In germline, CDR1 is MDHEN, CDR2 SYDVKM. The V and J ends lost 6 bases and 8 bases, in that order; junction bases with no gene match: 12. This CDR3 has 15 residues. The CDR3 DNA reads TGTGCCAGCAGGCTTGGGTGGACAGGGACGGATGAGCAGTTCTTC. Translated, it gives CASRLGWTGTDEQFF.

The chain is built from TRBV7-3 and TRBJ1-4; D remains ambiguous. The V end was cut by 5 bases, the J end by 2 bases, with 12 bases between. Per the germline V gene, CDR1 is SGHTA and CDR2 is FQGTGA. The CDR3 sequence is 15 residues long. The CDR3 DNA is TGTGCCAGCAGCCCGACCGGGAATACTAATGAAAAACTGTTTTTT. It codes for CASSPTGNTNEKLFF.

The chain is built from TRBV9 and TRBJ1-1; weak D call: TRBD1 (6 bases). Looked up from germline, CDR1 is SGDLS and CDR2 is YYNGEE. CDR3 size: 15 residues. V lost 4 bases and J 4 bases, leaving 17 bases between the germline ends. The DNA for the CDR3 is TGTGCCAGCAGCCCCGGGGGAGGGGGGCTCACTGAAGCTTTCTTT. Protein sequence: CASSPGGGGLTEAFF.

This clone has a handful of counts. The chain carries TRBV2 and TRBJ1-1; D is ambiguous. Germline V gene data show CDR1 as SNHLY and CDR2 as FYNNEI. The CDR3 is made up of 14 amino acids. V dropped 2 bases and J dropped 0 bases, with 7 bases sitting between them. CDR3 sequence reads: CASSENSLNTEAFF. The DNA of the CDR3 is TGTGCCAGCAGTGAAAACAGCTTGAACACTGAAGCTTTCTTT.

This rearrangement joins TRBV2 to TRBJ2-1, with TRBD2 identical over 11 bases. The CDR3 is 15 residues long. V lost 7 bases and J lost 4; bases outside the gene matches: 6. Germline CDR1 reads SNHLY; CDR2 reads FYNNEI. CDR3 sequence reads: CASKRGTSGYNEQFF. In nucleotides, the CDR3 is TGTGCCAGCAAAAGAGGGACTAGCGGATACAATGAGCAGTTCTTC.

This rearrangement joins TRBV7-3 to TRBJ2-3; 11 bases are a match to TRBD2. V lost 0 bases to trimming and J lost 5 bases; unmatched junction nucleotides: 7. The CDR3 contains 17 residues. Germline CDR1 reads SGHTA; CDR2 reads FQGTGA. The DNA of the CDR3 is TGTGCCAGCAGCTTAACCCAACTAGCGGGAGACAGAGATACGCAGTATTTT. Protein sequence: CASSLTQLAGDRDTQYF.

CDR3 nucleotides: TGTGCCAGCAGCACTGACAGGGATCGAGTAAGCGCCAACGTCCTGACTTTC. This gives the protein CASSTDRDRVSANVLTF. The chain employs TRBV5-4 and TRBJ2-6; 7 bases align to TRBD1. With 4 bases clipped from V and 7 bases from J, the junction kept 14 bases outside the gene matches. Germline V gene lookup returns CDR1 SGHNT and CDR2 YYREEE (reference sequence). This CDR3 region has 17 residues.

This clone was picked up a small number of times. The CDR3 loop is CASSIDPSLARWYEQYV. The DNA for the CDR3 is TGTGCCAGCAGCATTGACCCCTCCCTGGCGAGGTGGTACGAGCAGTACGTC. J is TRBJ2-7 and V is TRBV21-1; TRBD2, the table's D call, was not compared with the DNA. TRBV21-1 is classified as a pseudogene. The CDR3 loop spans 17 amino acids.

The rearrangement joins TRBV10-3 to TRBJ2-1; TRBD1 agrees at 8 bases. V was pared by 4 bases and J by 8 bases, with 13 bases of the junction left unmatched. This CDR3 is built from 16 residues. Germline lookup yields CDR1 ENHRY and CDR2 SYGVKD. The CDR3, as DNA: TGTGCCATCAGTGCTCTCCGGGACAGGACTCAATATGAGCAGTTCTTC. It yields the protein CAISALRDRTQYEQFF.

Worth noting for this clone: In the same sample, other DNA sequences code for this CDR3. The chain uses TRBV7-2 and TRBJ2-6, with D maybe TRBD1 (5 bases). V was trimmed by 1 base and J by 4 bases, leaving 8 bases between them. Germline V CDR1 and CDR2: SGHTA, FQGNSA. The CDR3 consists of 15 residues. The CDR3 reads CASSLGGTGANVLTF. The CDR3 region has the DNA TGTGCCAGCAGCTTAGGGGGCACCGGGGCCAACGTCCTGACTTTC. Together with reference TRBV7-2 and TRBJ2-6, the CDR3 gives the full variable domain: GAGVSQSPSNKVTEKGKDVELRCDPISGHTALYWYRQSLGQGLEFLIYFQGNSAPDKSGLPSDRFSAERTGGSVSTLTIQRTQQEDSAVYLCASSLGGTGANVLTFGAGSRLTVL.

This clone was counted between two and nine times. The V and J genes are TRBV6-6 and TRBJ2-2; D is ambiguous. Trimming left V 2 bases short and J 10 bases short, with 8 bases between. Germline loops: CDR1 MNHNY, CDR2 SVGAGI (reference sequence). The CDR3 length is 12 residues. DNA of the CDR3: TGTGCCAGCAGTTACACACACGAGGAGCTGTTTTTT. It codes for CASSYTHEELFF.

CDR3 region: CASSAGQRDNEQFF. For the CDR3, the DNA is TGTGCCAGCAGTGCGGGACAGCGTGACAATGAGCAGTTCTTC. The chain links TRBV6-5 to TRBJ2-1; D is perhaps TRBD1 (7 bases). The CDR3 contains 14 residues. The V and J ends lost 5 bases and 5 bases respectively, with 13 bases between them. The germline V gene encodes CDR1 MNHEY and CDR2 SVGAGI.

This chain joins TRBV5-8 and TRBJ1-1, with no clear D. This CDR3 region has 16 residues. V gave up 3 bases and J gave up 0 bases, with 15 bases separating them. CDR1 and CDR2 from the germline V gene are SGHTS and YDEGEE. CDR3 amino acids: CASSSKTGVMNTEAFF. The CDR3 region has the DNA TGTGCCAGCAGCTCGAAAACGGGAGTCATGAACACTGAAGCTTTCTTT.

This clone was recorded a few times. The chain is built from TRBV10-3 and TRBJ2-7; D remains unclear. Germline CDR1 reads ENHRY; CDR2 reads SYGVKD. The CDR3 extends over 13 amino acids. V was trimmed by 3 bases and J by 4 bases, leaving 10 bases between them. The CDR3 reads CAISDGLQYEQYF. For the CDR3, the DNA is TGTGCCATCAGTGATGGCCTTCAATACGAGCAGTACTTC.

The genes are TRBV2 and TRBJ1-2, with 8 bases that match TRBD1. The CDR3 has 14 residues. The junction had 7 bases not matched to a gene; V was cut back by 6 bases and J by 4 bases. CDR1 is SNHLY and CDR2 is FYNNEI in the germline V gene. This CDR3 is CASRVSGQAYGYTF. The CDR3 nucleotides read TGTGCCAGCAGGGTCTCGGGACAGGCCTATGGCTACACCTTC.

This clone was seen only a few times. The CDR3 nucleotides read TGCGCCAGCAGCTTGGCCGGGACTACCCTCTACAATGAGCAGTTCTTC. Encoded protein: CASSLAGTTLYNEQFF. The V call is TRBV5-1, the J call TRBJ2-1; TRBD2 matches 7 bases. The CDR3 runs to 16 residues. V trimming: 0 bases; J trimming: 3 bases; junction bases outside the gene matches: 6. Germline assignment: CDR1 SGHRS and CDR2 YFSETQ.

The chain links TRBV28 to TRBJ2-1; maybe TRBD1 (6 bases). Germline lookup yields CDR1 MDHEN and CDR2 SYDVKM. The V end was cut by 6 bases, the J end by 6 bases, with 24 bases between. The CDR3 sequence is 17 residues long. The CDR3 protein is CASSPLIGGPTGNEQFF. CDR3 DNA: TGTGCCAGCAGCCCCCTTATAGGGGGTCCCACTGGCAATGAGCAGTTCTTC.

The genes are TRBV6-6 and TRBJ2-7; 7 bases line up with TRBD2. In germline, CDR1 is MNHNY, CDR2 SVGAGI (reference sequence). J was trimmed by 1 base and V by 6 bases; bases with no gene match: 6. There are 14 residues in the CDR3. The DNA of the CDR3 is TGTGCCAGCAGGCCTTCAGCGGGATCCTACGAGCAGTACGTC. Its protein is CASRPSAGSYEQYV.